This T cell receptor (beta chain) was identified in a study of early T cells in non-severe SARS-CoV-2 infection. Study at large: Bulk RNA from unsorted whole blood was sequenced; chains were unpaired.

This clonotype was seen repeatedly, ten times or more. What it recognizes is unknown. General study findings and limits: Lookups in VDJdb leaned toward anti-spike CD8 responses and missed private and CD4 specificities.

Researchers attached unique molecular identifiers to individual cDNA molecules. TCRdb re-derived calls from the 5' RACE reads in MiXCR, one entry per CDR3 protein. The sample consists of fewer than 100,000 distinct CDR3 sequences, 13% of them appearing once. In germline, CDR1 is KGHSH, CDR2 LQKENI. V lost 3 bases and J 3 bases, leaving 15 bases between the germline ends. CDR3 length: 15 amino acids. Sequenced sample: whole blood. The rearrangement uses TRBV18 and TRBJ2-7, with D possibly TRBD2 on 5 matching bases. The sequence came from an adult who was a healthcare worker with PCR-confirmed SARS-CoV-2 infection or an uninfected control (not recorded which). The CDR3 loop is CASSPRTGEVYEQYF. Written as DNA, the CDR3 is TGTGCCAGCTCACCGCGGACTGGTGAAGTCTACGAGCAGTACTTC.